Below, 12 T cell receptor beta chains from the same sample are listed, as sequenced in a study of radiation and T cells in renal cell carcinoma. The time point here: blood 2 weeks post-SBRT. As for treatment: 15 Gy SBRT to primary tumor, nephrectomy 4 weeks later. Sequencing was performed with immunoSEQ multiplex PCR; in TCRdb, only in-frame clones are kept and a portion is missing. The sample lists roughly 150,000 clones, roughly 89% occurring once. The sample here was blood, taken from a patient whose treatment included radiotherapy and nephrectomy. Source of these receptors: a woman aged 45 to 65 with renal cell carcinoma.

V and J are TRBV6-5 and TRBJ2-3, with D tentatively TRBD2 (5 bases). This CDR3 is 12 amino acids long. V lost 6 bases and J 6 bases, leaving 10 bases between the germline ends. Germline CDR1 and CDR2: MNHEY and SVGAGI. CDR3 coding DNA: TGTGCCAGCAGCTCCCCTAGCGATACGCAGTATTTT. Protein product: CASSSPSDTQYF.

The V gene is TRBV28, the J gene TRBJ2-7; TRBD1 might be the D (6 bases). The V end was cut by 7 bases, the J end by 1 base, with 17 bases between. The germline V gene encodes CDR1 MDHEN and CDR2 SYDVKM. This CDR3 contains 15 residues. CDR3 DNA: TGTGCCAGCATCCGAGGTAGGACAGTTTCCTACGAGCAGTACTTC. It translates to CASIRGRTVSYEQYF.

The CDR3 is CASSRNGYTF. For the CDR3, the DNA is TGTGCCAGCAGCAGAAACGGCTACACCTTC. The V gene is TRBV5-8, the J gene TRBJ1-2; D is unclear. The CDR3 runs 10 residues. Germline V gene data show CDR1 as SGHTS and CDR2 as YDEGEE. Trimming took off 4 bases at V and 8 bases at J, with 6 bases between the two ends. The full variable domain, with the rest looked up from reference TRBV5-8 and TRBJ1-2, is EAGVTQSPTHLIKTRGQQATLRCSPISGHTSVYWYQQALGLGLQFLLWYDEGEERNRGNFPPRFSGRQFPNYSSELNVNALELEDSALYLCASSRNGYTFGSGTRLTVV.

The V and J genes are TRBV2 and TRBJ2-2; 7 bases map to TRBD1. Trimming took 8 bases from V and 4 from J; bases not matched to a gene: 10. The CDR3 is made up of 15 amino acids. Germline assignment: CDR1 SNHLY and CDR2 FYNNEI. CDR3 in amino acids: CASRTDRVSTGELFF. CDR3 coding DNA: TGTGCCAGCCGTACCGACAGGGTATCCACCGGGGAGCTGTTTTTT. Looking up the rest from reference TRBV2 and TRBJ2-2 gives the full variable domain: EPEVTQTPSHQVTQMGQEVILRCVPISNHLYFYWYRQILGQKVEFLVSFYNNEISEKSEIFDDQFSVERPDGSNFTLKIRSTKLEDSAMYFCASRTDRVSTGELFFGEGSRLTVL.

This chain connects TRBV5-1 to TRBJ2-2, with D possibly TRBD2 on 5 matching bases. Germline lookup yields CDR1 SGHRS and CDR2 YFSETQ. Trimming cost V 5 bases and J 3 bases, with 8 bases left between them. The CDR3 runs 13 residues. This CDR3 reads CASRDGDTGELFF. CDR3 bases: TGCGCCAGCAGGGACGGGGACACCGGGGAGCTGTTTTTT.

Remarks on this clone: It may be a read error: a sequence one base away is much more abundant. The sample holds other DNA sequences that translate to the same CDR3. This chain connects TRBV7-2 to TRBJ1-1, with no clear D. Trimming left V 3 bases short and J 0 bases short, with 5 bases between. CDR3 size: 13 residues. Looked up from germline, CDR1 is SGHTA and CDR2 is FQGNSA. CDR3 in DNA: TGTGCCAGCAGCTTCGGCTTGAACACTGAAGCTTTCTTT. Translating it yields CASSFGLNTEAFF.

The V call is TRBV29-1, the J call TRBJ1-1; D possibly corresponds to TRBD1 (5 bases). Per the germline V gene, CDR1 is SQVTM and CDR2 is ANQGSEA. Trimming removed 7 bases at V and 2 bases at J, with 14 bases between. CDR3 size: 13 residues. Written as DNA, the CDR3 is TGCAGCGCCCGGCAGGGTGGTAACACTGAAGCTTTCTTT. Its protein product is CSARQGGNTEAFF.

CDR3: CASSIPSARGYSDYGYTF. The CDR3 DNA sequence: TGTGCCAGTAGTATACCGTCGGCCAGGGGCTATAGCGACTATGGCTACACCTTC. V gene TRBV19 combines with J gene TRBJ1-2; D perhaps matches TRBD1 (6 bases). The CDR3 sequence is 18 residues long. The V gene lost 2 bases and the J gene lost 3 bases, with 22 bases spanning the gap. Germline lookup yields CDR1 LNHDA and CDR2 SQIVND (reference sequence).

This clone was recorded only once. This chain uses TRBV9 with TRBJ1-2; 10 bases are shared with TRBD1. In germline, CDR1 is SGDLS, CDR2 YYNGEE. CDR3 size: 15 residues. The V and J ends lost 0 bases and 2 bases, in that order; junction bases with no gene match: 1. CDR3 bases: TGTGCCAGCAGCGTAGGACAGGGGGCAAACTATGGCTACACCTTC. Its translation: CASSVGQGANYGYTF.

This clone was seen a handful of times. The V and J genes are TRBV6-1 and TRBJ1-1; D remains ambiguous. This CDR3 comprises 17 residues. Germline V gene data show CDR1 as MNHNS and CDR2 as SASEGT. The ends were cut back, 0 bases at V and 6 bases at J, with 20 bases in the middle. The CDR3 DNA reads as TGTGCCAGCAGTGAAGCGCTTCTGGCGTTTAGGACGGCTGAAGCTTTCTTT. It specifies CASSEALLAFRTAEAFF.

This chain connects TRBV7-9 to TRBJ2-4; D is unresolved. The CDR3 sequence is 15 residues long. The V gene's germline CDR1 is SEHNR and CDR2 FQNEAQ (reference sequence). Trimming cost V 10 bases and J 0 bases, with 16 bases left between them. The chain's CDR3 is CATTSFSLAKNIQYF. CDR3 sequence (DNA): TGTGCCACCACTTCCTTTTCACTAGCCAAAAACATTCAGTACTTC. The variable domain in full, with the rest retrieved from reference TRBV7-9 and TRBJ2-4, is DTGVSQNPRHKITKRGQNVTFRCDPISEHNRLYWYRQTLGQGPEFLTYFQNEAQLEKSRLLSDRFSAERPKGSFSTLEIQRTEQGDSAMYLCATTSFSLAKNIQYFGAGTRLSVL.

The CDR3 protein is CAISESTGVNEKLFF. The CDR3 DNA is TGTGCCATCAGTGAGTCAACAGGGGTCAATGAAAAACTGTTTTTT. The chain employs TRBV10-3 and TRBJ1-4; 7 bases are shared with TRBD1. Germline trimming cut 0 bases from V and 5 bases from J; bases unmatched to any gene: 3. CDR1 and CDR2 (germline): ENHRY, SYGVKD. The CDR3 spans 15 residues.